Below are 18 T cell receptor beta chains sequenced from a single sample in a study of neurological immune-mediated disorders. TCRdb recomputed calls from the 5' RACE reads with MiXCR, one row per CDR3 protein. Of about 26,000 distinct CDR3 sequences detected, 3% to 3.5% appear once; the ten largest clones hold 7%. Sequenced: PBMCs. Source of these receptors: a woman aged 30 to 39 with multiple sclerosis.

This clonotype was detected many times. The CDR3 protein is CASSSLDRSNEQFF. In DNA, the CDR3 is TGTGCCAGCAGTTCCCTGGACAGGAGCAATGAGCAGTTCTTC. The chain links TRBV12-3 or TRBV12-4 to TRBJ2-1; 7 positions match TRBD1. The CDR3 extends over 14 amino acids. With V trimmed by 4 bases and J by 6 bases, 6 bases remained unmatched.

There are many counts of this clonotype. The DNA for the CDR3 is TGCAGTGCTAGTCTGGTTTTAGCGTTCACAGATACGCAGTATTTT. Its protein product is CSASLVLAFTDTQYF. The rearrangement joins TRBV20-1 to TRBJ2-3; D may be TRBD2 (5 bases). Trimming removed 3 bases from V and 2 bases from J, with 15 bases in between. The length of the CDR3 is 15 residues. CDR1 is DFQATT and CDR2 is SNEGSKA in the germline V gene (reference sequence).

This clonotype was found many times. V usage is TRBV20-1 and J usage is TRBJ2-7; weak D call: TRBD1 (6 bases). Trimming cost V 4 bases and J 4 bases, with 14 bases left between them. Germline CDR1 reads DFQATT; CDR2 reads SNEGSKA (reference sequence). The CDR3 consists of 13 residues. Written as DNA, the CDR3 is TGCAGTGCTATCGGGACAAACTATTACGAGCAGTACTTC. It translates to CSAIGTNYYEQYF.

This clonotype is medium-sized by share. V usage is TRBV27 and J usage is TRBJ2-1, with D possibly matching TRBD2 (6 bases). Between the trimmed V and J ends, which lost 4 bases and 6 bases, there was a span of 19 bases. The CDR3 covers 16 residues. Germline CDR1 is MNHEY and CDR2 is SMNVEV (reference sequence). CDR3 coding DNA: TGTGCCAGCAGTTGGGGCTGGAGGGCCGGGTCCAATGAGCAGTTCTTC. Its protein is CASSWGWRAGSNEQFF.

This clonotype was recorded a few times. Just one base apart from a much larger clone, this may be a read error. The V call is TRBV20-1, the J call TRBJ2-7; D ambiguous. V lost 5 bases, J lost 7 bases, and 18 bases lay in between. The CDR3 is 13 amino acids. CDR1 and CDR2 (germline): DFQATT, SNEGSKA (reference sequence). This chain's CDR3 is CSAQVETGGEQYF. Written as DNA, the CDR3 is TGCAGTGCTCAGGTCGAGACGGGTGGAGAGCAGTACTTC.

Ten or more counts support this clonotype. This chain joins TRBV5-1 and TRBJ2-1; D is undetermined. Trimming removed 3 bases at V and 2 bases at J, with 9 bases between. This CDR3 contains 14 residues. CDR1 is SGHRS and CDR2 is YFSETQ in the germline V gene. The DNA for the CDR3 is TGCGCCAGCAGCTCCCCGGAGACCTACAATGAGCAGTTCTTC. This codes for CASSSPETYNEQFF.

Many counts were recorded for this clonotype. CDR3 protein: CASSLASGTGVGGYTF. CDR3 nucleotide sequence: TGTGCCAGCAGCTTAGCCTCCGGGACAGGGGTCGGGGGCTACACCTTC. This chain uses TRBV7-9 with TRBJ1-2; 10 bases match TRBD1. From germline, CDR1 is SEHNR and CDR2 FQNEAQ (reference sequence). CDR3 length equals 16 residues. The ends lost 0 bases at V and 8 bases at J; junction bases unmatched: 9. The full variable domain, its missing parts supplied by reference TRBV7-9 and TRBJ1-2, is DTGVSQNPRHKITKRGQNVTFRCDPISEHNRLYWYRQTLGQGPEFLTYFQNEAQLEKSRLLSDRFSAERPKGSFSTLEIQRTEQGDSAMYLCASSLASGTGVGGYTFGSGTRLTVV.

This clonotype was detected many times. The chain carries TRBV7-8 and TRBJ1-5; no clear D gene. This CDR3 has 14 amino acids. Trimming removed 5 bases from V and 4 bases from J, with 12 bases in between. Germline V lookup: CDR1 SGHVS, CDR2 FQNEAQ. The CDR3 DNA reads TGTGCCAGCAGCCCCGCTTGGGGAAATCAGCCCCAGCATTTT. The encoded protein is CASSPAWGNQPQHF. Full variable domain (missing parts from reference TRBV7-8 and TRBJ1-5): GAGVSQSPRYKVAKRGQDVALRCDPISGHVSLFWYQQALGQGPEFLTYFQNEAQLDKSGLPSDRFFAERPEGSVSTLKIQRTQQEDSAVYLCASSPAWGNQPQHFGDGTRLSIL.

The chain carries TRBV19 and TRBJ2-2; 7 nucleotides match TRBD1. V lost 10 bases, J lost 0 bases, and 5 bases stayed unmatched. Germline V gives CDR1 LNHDA, CDR2 SQIVND (reference sequence). This CDR3 is built from 14 residues. CDR3 nucleotide sequence: TGTGCCACTAGAGGGACAGCGAACACCGGGGAGCTGTTTTTT. Amino acids: CATRGTANTGELFF.

There are many counts of this clonotype. The chain combines TRBV10-3 with TRBJ1-5; tentative D call: TRBD1 (6 bases). This CDR3 has 12 residues. The ends were cut back, 10 bases at V and 3 bases at J, with 10 bases in the middle. Germline-derived CDR1 and CDR2 are ENHRY and SYGVKD. The CDR3 region is CATSGDNQPQHF. CDR3 coding DNA: TGTGCCACTTCAGGGGACAATCAGCCCCAGCATTTT.

Relative to its sample, this clonotype is medium-sized. The chain uses TRBV12-3 or TRBV12-4 and TRBJ2-6; no reliable D call. The CDR3 extends over 17 amino acids. The V end lost 3 bases, the J end lost 0 bases, and 12 bases lay between the germline ends. The CDR3 protein is CASSLVTLVSGANVLTF. CDR3 sequence (DNA): TGTGCCAGCAGTTTGGTGACCTTAGTCTCTGGGGCCAACGTCCTGACTTTC.

This clonotype was counted many times. This rearrangement joins TRBV3-1 to TRBJ2-7; perhaps TRBD1 as D (5 bases). This CDR3 is built from 15 residues. The V end was cut by 4 bases, the J end by 0 bases, with 13 bases between. Germline V CDR1 and CDR2: LGHDT, YNNKEL (reference sequence). CDR3 nucleotide sequence: TGTGCCAGCAGCCCGCTGGGGCTCTACTCCTACGAGCAGTACTTC. It translates to CASSPLGLYSYEQYF.

This clonotype showed up just a few times. V usage is TRBV11-2 and J usage is TRBJ2-1, with unresolved D. V was clipped by 6 bases and J by 6 bases, with 6 bases between them. The CDR3 is 11 residues long. Per the germline V gene, CDR1 is SGHAT and CDR2 is FQNNGV. CDR3 DNA sequence: TGTGCCAGCAGATCCACCAATGAGCAGTTCTTC. It yields the protein CASRSTNEQFF.

In its sample, this clonotype was seen many times. The chain employs TRBV20-1 and TRBJ1-1; perhaps TRBD1 as D (6 bases). The CDR3 sequence is 12 residues long. Germline-derived CDR1 and CDR2 are DFQATT and SNEGSKA (reference sequence). Trimming took 6 bases from V and 5 from J, leaving 13 bases between them. The CDR3 sequence: CSASRDTTEAFF. CDR3 bases: TGCAGTGCCTCCCGGGACACAACTGAAGCTTTCTTT.

This clonotype has ten or more counts. This chain links TRBV6-5 with TRBJ2-1, with D perhaps assigned TRBD1 or TRBD2 (5 bases each). The CDR3 sequence is 12 residues long. The V gene's germline CDR1 is MNHEY and CDR2 SVGAGI. Deletions cut 7 bases from V and 9 bases from J, with 13 bases between. The CDR3 loop reads CASKPPGPEQFF. CDR3 in DNA: TGTGCCAGCAAACCCCCGGGGCCTGAGCAGTTCTTC.

This clonotype was seen once. A much larger clonotype is one base distant, so this may be a read error. The chain recombines TRBV3-1 with TRBJ2-7; D tentatively fits TRBD1 or TRBD2 (6 bases each). Germline CDR1 reads LGHDT; CDR2 reads YNNKEL (reference sequence). This CDR3 is built from 12 residues. V lost 5 bases and J lost 8, with 13 bases in between. As DNA, the CDR3 is TGTGCCAGCAGCACCCAGGGGAGGAAGCAGTACTTC. It codes for CASSTQGRKQYF.

This clonotype was recorded at least ten times. The gene calls are TRBV7-2 and TRBJ2-7, with D hard to call. Germline V gene lookup returns CDR1 SGHTA and CDR2 FQGNSA. V was trimmed by 2 bases and J by 0 bases, leaving 8 bases between them. CDR3 length: 14 amino acids. The CDR3 nucleotides are TGTGCCAGCAGCTTAACGGCCTTCTCCTACGAGCAGTACTTC. Protein product: CASSLTAFSYEQYF.

This clonotype was counted ten times or more. This chain joins TRBV5-1 and TRBJ2-7, with 9 bases that match TRBD2. The germline V gene has CDR1 SGHRS and CDR2 YFSETQ. This CDR3 spans 19 amino acids. J was trimmed by 2 bases and V by 6 bases; bases with no gene match: 21. In nucleotides, the CDR3 is TGCGCCAGCAAACCCCCGGCAGGGGGGCATAGCGGGAGCCCCTACGAGCAGTACTTC. This codes for CASKPPAGGHSGSPYEQYF.